The 30 T cell receptor beta chains given below trace back to one sample, sequenced in a study of CD8 T cells in ankylosing spondylitis. TCRdb reanalysed the 5' RACE reads using MiXCR and keeps one entry per CDR3 protein. This table has 220,000 or so distinct CDR3 sequences, 10% to 13% appearing once. The sequenced material came from blood, either unsorted or a sorted T cell fraction (not recorded which). All receptors come from a male donor with ankylosing spondylitis or in good health (not recorded which).

V is TRBV14 and J is TRBJ2-2; possibly TRBD1 for D (6 bases). V was clipped by 1 base and J by 0 bases, with 15 bases between them. This CDR3 region has 18 residues. CDR1 is SGHDN and CDR2 is FVKESK in the germline V gene. The CDR3, as DNA: TGTGCCAGCAGCCAAGTTCAGGGGATACTATCGAACACCGGGGAGCTGTTTTTT. Protein sequence: CASSQVQGILSNTGELFF. The full variable domain, with the rest looked up from reference TRBV14 and TRBJ2-2, is EAGVTQFPSHSVIEKGQTVTLRCDPISGHDNLYWYRRVMGKEIKFLLHFVKESKQDESGMPNNRFLAERTGGTYSTLKVQPAELEDSGVYFCASSQVQGILSNTGELFFGEGSRLTVL.

Worth noting for this clonotype: It may be a read error: a sequence one base away is much more abundant. V gene TRBV5-6 combines with J gene TRBJ2-4; D unresolved. The CDR3 is 16 residues long. CDR1 is SGHDT, CDR2 YYEEEE, per germline. The CDR3 DNA follows: TGTGCCAGCTGCTTGATAGCCTCTGGGGCCAAAAACATTCAGTACTTC. Translating gives CASCLIASGAKNIQYF. Looking up the rest from reference TRBV5-6 and TRBJ2-4 gives the full variable domain: DAGVTQSPTHLIKTRGQQVTLRCSPKSGHDTVSWYQQALGQGPQFIFQYYEEEERQRGNFPDRFSGHQFPNYSSELNVNALLLGDSALYLCASCLIASGAKNIQYFGAGTRLSVL.

This clonotype was seen repeatedly, ten times or more. This chain links TRBV12-3 or TRBV12-4 with TRBJ2-7; 12 bases map to TRBD1. The CDR3 covers 16 residues. Trimming cost V 5 bases and J 3 bases; bases outside gene matches: 8. CDR3 DNA: TGTGCCAGCAGTCGGGACAGGGGGCAGATGATCTACGAGCAGTACTTC. It yields the protein CASSRDRGQMIYEQYF.

This clonotype has just a few counts. The chain is built from TRBV6-2 or TRBV6-3 and TRBJ2-1; D tentatively fits TRBD1 or TRBD2 (7 bases each). The V end lost 2 bases, the J end lost 0 bases, and 23 bases lay between the germline ends. This CDR3 region has 20 residues. The germline CDR1 and CDR2 sequences are MNHEY and SVGEGT. Written as DNA, the CDR3 is TGTGCCAGCAGTTACCGAGGGGCAGGGGGGGGACCGAGCTCCTACAATGAGCAGTTCTTC. It is translated as CASSYRGAGGGPSSYNEQFF.

This clonotype was seen at least ten times. The chain is built from TRBV7-3 and TRBJ2-1; D is unresolved. Germline assignment: CDR1 SGHTA and CDR2 FQGTGA. The CDR3 totals 12 residues. Trimming took off 0 bases at V and 13 bases at J, with 10 bases between the two ends. This CDR3 reads CASSLTGNLQFF. The DNA of the CDR3 is TGTGCCAGCAGCTTAACTGGTAACCTACAGTTCTTC.

In the case of this clonotype: A much larger clone differs from this one at a single base, so this may be a read error. V and J are TRBV20-1 and TRBJ2-1; no clear D. CDR1 and CDR2 (germline): DFQATT, SNEGSKA (reference sequence). This CDR3 has 14 amino acids. CDR3 DNA sequence: TGCAGTGCTAGAGATCGGCTCTCCCTCCATGAGCATTTCTTC. Translating gives CSARDRLSLHEHFF.

The rearrangement uses TRBV7-9 and TRBJ2-5; TRBD1 agrees at 7 bases. CDR1 is SEHNR, CDR2 FQNEAQ, per germline (reference sequence). V shed 2 bases and J 6 bases; nucleotides not matched to a gene: 9. This CDR3 has 15 residues. This CDR3 reads CASSLRERGQQTQYF. The CDR3 region has the DNA TGTGCCAGCAGCTTACGAGAGAGGGGGCAGCAGACCCAGTACTTC. The whole variable domain, filled in from reference TRBV7-9 and TRBJ2-5, reads DTGVSQNPRHKITKRGQNVTFRCDPISEHNRLYWYRQTLGQGPEFLTYFQNEAQLEKSRLLSDRFSAERPKGSFSTLEIQRTEQGDSAMYLCASSLRERGQQTQYFGPGTRLLVL.

This clonotype was counted only a few times. The chain uses TRBV24-1 and TRBJ2-3; D remains ambiguous. V lost 3 bases to trimming and J lost 4 bases, with 7 bases between them. The germline V gene has CDR1 KGHDR and CDR2 SFDVKD. The CDR3 has 13 amino acids. The CDR3 nucleotides are TGTGCCACCAGTGATGGAGACGCAGATACGCAGTATTTT. It yields the protein CATSDGDADTQYF.

Ten or more counts support this clonotype. CDR3 coding DNA: TGTGCCAGCAGGGGGACGGGCTTGAGCAATCAGCCCCAGCATTTT. Translation: CASRGTGLSNQPQHF. This chain connects TRBV12-3 or TRBV12-4 to TRBJ1-5, with D possibly being TRBD1 (5 bases). Trimming removed 6 bases at V and 1 base at J, with 13 bases between. The CDR3 has 15 amino acids.

This clonotype was recorded many times. The chain uses TRBV29-1 and TRBJ1-5, with no clear D. This CDR3 has 15 residues. Deletions cut 5 bases from V and 0 bases from J, with 14 bases between. Germline CDR1 reads SQVTM; CDR2 reads ANQGSEA. CDR3 bases: TGCAGCGTTACCAGCGGGGTAAATAGCAATCAGCCCCAGCATTTT. This sequence encodes CSVTSGVNSNQPQHF.

The chain employs TRBV6-2 or TRBV6-3 and TRBJ2-5, with D possibly matching TRBD2 (6 bases). Germline CDR1 and CDR2: MNHEY and SVGEGT. The CDR3 is 13 amino acids. V lost 5 bases and J 5 bases, leaving 12 bases between the germline ends. CDR3 sequence (DNA): TGTGCCAGCAGTCGGGGGACGCCTGAGACCCAGTACTTC. Translating gives CASSRGTPETQYF.

In this sample, this clonotype turned up many times. This chain connects TRBV27 to TRBJ2-3; D is unclear. This CDR3 region has 17 residues. Germline V lookup: CDR1 MNHEY, CDR2 SMNVEV (reference sequence). Trimming stripped 4 bases from V and 0 bases from J, with 17 bases between. In nucleotides, the CDR3 is TGTGCCAGCAGTTCCCCCAATCGCGGCGGCAGCACAGATACGCAGTATTTT. Its protein product is CASSSPNRGGSTDTQYF.

This clonotype was counted many times. V usage is TRBV29-1 and J usage is TRBJ1-4; maybe TRBD1 (6 bases). Germline CDR1 SQVTM, CDR2 ANQGSEA. The CDR3 has 14 residues. The V gene lost 7 bases and the J gene lost 1 base, with 13 bases spanning the gap. This CDR3 reads CSGLLRGTNEKLFF. In nucleotides, the CDR3 is TGCAGCGGACTGCTCAGGGGAACTAATGAAAAACTGTTTTTT.

The chain has TRBV18 and TRBJ1-6; 9 bases map to TRBD1. V was pared by 1 base and J by 8 bases, with 3 bases of the junction left unmatched. The CDR3 totals 15 residues. In germline, CDR1 is KGHSH, CDR2 LQKENI. The CDR3 DNA reads as TGTGCCAGCTCACCACTGGGACAGGGCTATTCACCCCTCCACTTT. Translating gives CASSPLGQGYSPLHF.

Many counts were recorded for this clonotype. This sequence joins TRBV2 and TRBJ2-5; TRBD2 aligns across 8 bases. Unmatched junction bases numbered 8, after V lost 6 bases and J lost 5 bases. CDR3 size: 14 residues. Germline V gene sequence: CDR1 SNHLY, CDR2 FYNNEI. The CDR3 DNA follows: TGTGCCAGCAGAATTAGCGGGACACGGGAGACCCAGTACTTC. Translated, it gives CASRISGTRETQYF.

The genes are TRBV3-1 and TRBJ2-1, with no clear D. This CDR3 is 13 amino acids long. V was cut by 5 bases and J by 14 bases, with 19 bases left in between. Germline V gene lookup returns CDR1 LGHDT and CDR2 YNNKEL (reference sequence). This chain's CDR3 is CASSYPEAREKFF. CDR3 DNA sequence: TGTGCCAGCAGCTACCCCGAAGCCCGCGAGAAGTTCTTC.

In its sample, this clonotype was seen many times. The chain employs TRBV20-1 and TRBJ2-7, with 11 bases aligning to TRBD1. The CDR3 extends over 13 amino acids. Trimming cost V 8 bases and J 5 bases; bases outside gene matches: 8. Germline lookup yields CDR1 DFQATT and CDR2 SNEGSKA (reference sequence). CDR3 nucleotides: TGCAGTCGACCGGGACAGGGGGGCCACGAGCAGTACTTC. Its translation is CSRPGQGGHEQYF.

This clonotype has at least ten counts. The chain employs TRBV12-3 or TRBV12-4 and TRBJ2-3; TRBD2 might be the D (5 bases). Trimming cost V 5 bases and J 12 bases, with 15 bases left between them. This CDR3 has 12 amino acids. The CDR3 coding sequence is TGTGCCAGCAGTCCCTCCACGAGGGCCCAGTATTTT. It codes for CASSPSTRAQYF.

The table lists this clonotype with many counts. The chain recombines TRBV6-5 with TRBJ2-7, with 13 bases matching TRBD2. CDR3 length equals 17 residues. Per the germline V gene, CDR1 is MNHEY and CDR2 is SVGAGI. The J segment lost 3 bases and the V segment lost 2 bases, leaving 7 bases of the junction unmatched. CDR3 in amino acids: CASSYGWTSGSIYEQYF. CDR3 nucleotide sequence: TGTGCCAGCAGTTACGGTTGGACTAGCGGGAGTATCTACGAGCAGTACTTC.

The V gene is TRBV3-1, the J gene TRBJ1-3, with D perhaps matching TRBD1 (5 bases). This CDR3 spans 18 amino acids. Germline V CDR1 and CDR2: LGHDT, YNNKEL (reference sequence). Deletions cut 0 bases from V and 0 bases from J, with 15 bases between. CDR3 in DNA: TGTGCCAGCAGCCAAGATGGGACCTTGGCCCTCTCTGGAAACACCATATATTTT. This codes for CASSQDGTLALSGNTIYF.

In this sample, this clonotype turned up many times. V and J are TRBV20-1 and TRBJ1-1; 11 bases are a match to TRBD1. The ends lost 6 bases at V and 6 bases at J; junction bases unmatched: 6. Germline V gives CDR1 DFQATT, CDR2 SNEGSKA (reference sequence). This CDR3 is built from 13 residues. The CDR3 spells CSAPPGQGAEAFF. The DNA of the CDR3 is TGCAGTGCACCCCCGGGACAGGGGGCTGAAGCTTTCTTT.

Ten or more counts support this clonotype. The chain couples TRBV5-1 to TRBJ2-7; no reliable D call. Germline CDR1 SGHRS, CDR2 YFSETQ. This CDR3 contains 15 residues. The germline V and J ends were trimmed by 6 bases and 2 bases, with 18 bases remaining between them. The CDR3: CASKPGSTIPYEQYF. CDR3 sequence (DNA): TGCGCCAGCAAACCCGGTTCGACAATCCCCTACGAGCAGTACTTC.

This clonotype was detected many times. The chain carries TRBV5-1 and TRBJ2-3, with 7 positions matching TRBD1. CDR1 is SGHRS and CDR2 is YFSETQ in the germline V gene. With 2 bases clipped from V and 0 bases from J, the junction kept 0 bases outside the gene matches. CDR3 size: 14 residues. The CDR3 bases are TGCGCCAGCAGCTTACAGGGGAGCACAGATACGCAGTATTTT. This gives the protein CASSLQGSTDTQYF.

This clonotype was observed many times. This chain connects TRBV5-1 to TRBJ2-7; D remains unclear. Germline CDR1 is SGHRS and CDR2 is YFSETQ. This CDR3 comprises 15 residues. Trimming pared 7 bases from V and 2 bases from J, leaving 19 bases between. This CDR3 is CASASKGEQPYEQYF. In nucleotides, the CDR3 is TGCGCCAGCGCTAGTAAGGGTGAACAACCCTACGAGCAGTACTTC.

The V call is TRBV3-1, the J call TRBJ2-1; a weak D match, TRBD2 (5 bases). CDR1 LGHDT and CDR2 YNNKEL come from the germline V gene (reference sequence). The CDR3 extends over 15 amino acids. Trimming took 3 bases from V and 0 from J, leaving 9 bases between them. CDR3: CASSQNRDSYNEQFF. CDR3 nucleotide sequence: TGTGCCAGCAGCCAGAATCGGGACTCCTACAATGAGCAGTTCTTC.

This clonotype has at least ten counts. The chain has TRBV20-1 and TRBJ1-3; 8 bases line up with TRBD1. This CDR3 comprises 14 residues. Germline trimming cut 6 bases from V and 2 bases from J; bases unmatched to any gene: 6. The germline V gene has CDR1 DFQATT and CDR2 SNEGSKA (reference sequence). CDR3 nucleotides: TGCAGTGCAAGGACAGGGAATACTGGAAACACCATATATTTT. Amino acid sequence: CSARTGNTGNTIYF.

This clonotype was detected ten times or more. This rearrangement joins TRBV7-9 to TRBJ1-4; possibly TRBD1 for D (6 bases). Per germline, CDR1 SEHNR and CDR2 FQNEAQ (reference sequence). V was cut by 5 bases and J by 3 bases, with 16 bases left in between. The CDR3 sequence is 16 residues long. This CDR3 reads CASSPEGGAPNEKLFF. The CDR3 DNA follows: TGTGCCAGCAGCCCCGAGGGGGGGGCTCCTAATGAAAAACTGTTTTTT.

The chain uses TRBV7-2 and TRBJ1-6, with 7 bases matching TRBD1. The trim removed 2 bases at V and 9 bases at J, leaving 4 bases unmatched. This CDR3 spans 14 amino acids. Germline values: CDR1 SGHTA, CDR2 FQGNSA. In DNA form, the CDR3 reads TGTGCCAGCAGCTTAAGACAGGGTGGTTCACCCCTCCACTTT. Amino acids: CASSLRQGGSPLHF.

Note on this clonotype: One end of the junction varies from germline; a read error may be responsible. The V call is TRBV20-1, the J call TRBJ2-5; no definite D call. Germline V gene data show CDR1 as DFQATT and CDR2 as SNEGSKA (reference sequence). This CDR3 has 14 amino acids. This chain's CDR3 is CSASPRLVVMTQCF. DNA of the CDR3: TGCAGTGCTAGTCCCCGCCTAGTGGTCATGACCCAGTGCTTC.

This clonotype was seen more than once but under ten times. CDR3 sequence: CSARGEKKKKSSTDTQYF. CDR3 DNA sequence: TGCAGTGCTAGAGGCGAGAAAAAAAAAAAGTCTAGCACAGATACGCAGTATTTT. This rearrangement joins TRBV20-1 to TRBJ2-3; D gene ambiguous. Germline V gene lookup returns CDR1 DFQATT and CDR2 SNEGSKA (reference sequence). This CDR3 has 18 amino acids. The V gene lost 1 base and the J gene lost 0 bases, with 20 bases spanning the gap.